One sample yielded the 18 T cell receptor beta chains listed below, sequenced in a study of T cells in Graves' hyperthyroidism and ophthalmopathy. Template material for amplifying TCR beta CDR3 regions consisted of RNA transcripts. The TCR CDR3 first-round RT-PCR relied on the HTBI primer set. TCRdb reprocessed the multiplex PCR reads via MiXCR and lists one record per CDR3 protein. The sample lists a few hundred thousand distinct CDR3 sequences; about a sixth were seen once. The specimen sequenced was blood. Receptors originate from a woman aged 55-69 years with Graves' ophthalmopathy.

This sequence joins TRBV7-8 and TRBJ1-5, with D possibly matching TRBD1 (6 bases). The germline gives CDR1 SGHVS, CDR2 FQNEAQ. The CDR3 has 13 residues. With 5 bases removed from V and 9 bases from J, the gap between germline ends came to 14 bases. In DNA form, the CDR3 reads TGTGCCAGCAGCGCGACAGGCCCAGGGCCCCAGCATTTT. This sequence encodes CASSATGPGPQHF.

This clonotype was detected only a few times. V usage is TRBV28 and J usage is TRBJ1-2, with D unclear. The CDR3 length is 13 residues. With 1 base removed from V and 6 bases from J, the gap between germline ends came to 9 bases. In germline, CDR1 is MDHEN, CDR2 SYDVKM. CDR3 amino acids: CASSLFQDNGYTF. The CDR3 bases are TGTGCCAGCAGTTTATTCCAGGATAATGGCTACACCTTC.

V is TRBV20-1 and J is TRBJ2-3, with 7 bases fitting TRBD1. CDR1 is DFQATT and CDR2 is SNEGSKA in the germline V gene (reference sequence). The CDR3 runs 14 residues. Unmatched junction bases numbered 8, after V lost 5 bases and J lost 3 bases. This CDR3 is CSAWAGGLTDTQYF. In DNA form, the CDR3 reads TGCAGTGCTTGGGCAGGGGGTTTAACAGATACGCAGTATTTT.

There are many counts of this clonotype. The rearrangement joins TRBV27 to TRBJ1-2; TRBD1 matches 10 bases. From germline, CDR1 is MNHEY and CDR2 SMNVEV (reference sequence). V was pared by 4 bases and J by 4 bases, with 3 bases of the junction left unmatched. CDR3 size: 14 residues. CDR3 sequence: CASSSGQGFYGYTF. Written as DNA, the CDR3 is TGTGCCAGCAGTTCGGGACAGGGGTTCTATGGCTACACCTTC.

This clonotype has at least ten counts. This chain links TRBV2 with TRBJ2-1; 7 bases are shared with TRBD1. The ends lost 2 bases at V and 0 bases at J; junction bases unmatched: 13. Looked up from germline, CDR1 is SNHLY and CDR2 is FYNNEI. This CDR3 spans 19 amino acids. In DNA form, the CDR3 reads TGTGCCAGCAGTGAAAACAGGTGGACAGGCCCTAGCTCCTACAATGAGCAGTTCTTC. It yields the protein CASSENRWTGPSSYNEQFF.

This clonotype came up many times. V usage is TRBV5-1 and J usage is TRBJ2-3; D call uncertain. Per the germline V gene, CDR1 is SGHRS and CDR2 is YFSETQ. V lost 4 bases and J 9 bases, leaving 18 bases between the germline ends. CDR3 length: 14 amino acids. CDR3 in amino acids: CASSPASNTLTQYF. In DNA, the CDR3 is TGCGCCAGCAGCCCGGCATCTAATACCTTGACGCAGTATTTT.

This clonotype was seen many times. The chain joins TRBV7-4 to TRBJ1-2, with D possibly matching TRBD1 (5 bases). The germline V and J ends were trimmed by 1 base and 7 bases, with 13 bases remaining between them. Germline CDR1 and CDR2: SGHVT and SQSDAQ. CDR3 length equals 14 residues. The CDR3 loop is CASSLVFRAGGYTF. DNA for the CDR3: TGTGCCAGCAGCTTAGTTTTCAGGGCGGGTGGCTACACCTTC.

This clonotype was detected ten times or more. This chain joins TRBV20-1 and TRBJ1-1; TRBD1 matches at 7 bases. Germline values: CDR1 DFQATT, CDR2 SNEGSKA (reference sequence). V was clipped by 3 bases and J by 4 bases; unmatched bases: 8. The CDR3 covers 14 residues. The CDR3 nucleotides read TGCAGTGCTAGTGATCCGACAGGGCCCACTGAAGCTTTCTTT. Its protein is CSASDPTGPTEAFF.

V and J are TRBV4-3 and TRBJ1-2; 7 bases map to TRBD1. The germline V gene encodes CDR1 LGHNA and CDR2 YSLEER. The ends lost 1 base at V and 3 bases at J; junction bases unmatched: 8. The CDR3 runs to 16 residues. Here the CDR3 reads CASSQVGSGGYYGYTF. In DNA, the CDR3 is TGCGCCAGCAGCCAAGTTGGGTCAGGGGGATACTATGGCTACACCTTC.

This clonotype came up many times. This chain links TRBV6-1 with TRBJ1-1; 7 bases are a match to TRBD1. V trimming: 6 bases; J trimming: 1 base; junction bases outside the gene matches: 11. The CDR3 totals 16 residues. CDR1 and CDR2 from the germline V gene are MNHNS and SASEGT. The CDR3 spells CASRISGGRGNTEAFF. The CDR3 DNA reads TGTGCCAGCAGGATATCAGGGGGTCGAGGGAACACTGAAGCTTTCTTT.

In regard to this clonotype: This may be a read error: a much more frequent sequence differs by one nucleotide. The V gene is TRBV20-1, the J gene TRBJ2-1, with D maybe TRBD2 (6 bases). The J call may be incorrect, as the DNA end agrees better with TRBJ2-7. The CDR3 has 16 residues. In germline, CDR1 is DFQATT, CDR2 SNEGSKA (reference sequence). The DNA of the CDR3 is TGCAGTGCTAGTGGTGGGTCGGGACTCTCCTACAATGAGCAGTACTTC. Amino acid sequence: CSASGGSGLSYNEQYF.

This clonotype was picked up many times. The genes are TRBV18 and TRBJ1-5, with 8 positions matching TRBD1. J gave up 0 bases and V 5 bases, and 3 bases lay outside the gene matches. The germline V gene has CDR1 KGHSH and CDR2 LQKENI. This CDR3 is built from 15 residues. The CDR3 DNA reads as TGTGCCAGCTCAACGGGACAGGCTAGCAATCAGCCCCAGCATTTT. It encodes CASSTGQASNQPQHF.

This clonotype was observed many times. V usage is TRBV11-2 and J usage is TRBJ1-2, with 7 bases fitting TRBD1. Germline CDR1 and CDR2: SGHAT and FQNNGV. The CDR3 is made up of 17 amino acids. V lost 3 bases to trimming and J lost 5 bases; unmatched junction nucleotides: 15. CDR3 nucleotide sequence: TGTGCCAGCAGCTTCGGCCATCGGGACAGATTAACATATGGCTACACCTTC. Translation: CASSFGHRDRLTYGYTF.

This chain links TRBV6-2 or TRBV6-3 with TRBJ1-5, with D possibly TRBD1 on 5 matching bases. Trimming pared 4 bases from V and 0 bases from J, leaving 13 bases between. The CDR3 totals 16 residues. Looked up from germline, CDR1 is MNHEY and CDR2 is SVGEGT. CDR3 sequence: CASSSGKGDSNQPQHF. The CDR3 DNA follows: TGTGCCAGCAGTTCGGGTAAAGGGGATAGCAATCAGCCCCAGCATTTT.

This clonotype was recorded many times. CDR3 nucleotide sequence: TGTGCCAGCAGCCAACAGAAATACACTGAAGCTTTCTTT. Its translation is CASSQQKYTEAFF. The chain recombines TRBV14 with TRBJ1-1, with D unresolved. The V gene's germline CDR1 is SGHDN and CDR2 FVKESK. V lost 2 bases to trimming and J lost 3 bases, with 7 bases between them. This CDR3 has 13 residues.

Only a few counts were recorded for this clonotype. V usage is TRBV18 and J usage is TRBJ2-3, with 8 bases aligning to TRBD2. The ends lost 8 bases at V and 4 bases at J; junction bases unmatched: 11. Germline CDR1 KGHSH, CDR2 LQKENI. The CDR3 is 15 residues long. DNA for the CDR3: TGTGCCAGCACCCCCCCAACGGGAGGGCCAGATACGCAGTATTTT. Translating it yields CASTPPTGGPDTQYF.

This clonotype was seen many times. V gene TRBV12-3 or TRBV12-4 combines with J gene TRBJ1-1, with TRBD1 matching 8 bases. This CDR3 is built from 13 residues. V was clipped by 7 bases and J by 7 bases; unmatched bases: 8. CDR3 sequence: CASTLTGGGEAFF. The CDR3 DNA sequence: TGTGCCAGCACCCTAACAGGGGGAGGTGAAGCTTTCTTT.

In its sample, this clonotype was seen a few times. The gene calls are TRBV30 and TRBJ1-5, with D tentatively TRBD1 (6 bases). The CDR3 length is 12 residues. Germline V gene data show CDR1 as GTSNPN and CDR2 as SVGIG (reference sequence). Trimming left V 5 bases short and J 5 bases short, with 10 bases between. The CDR3 reads CAWGDIYQPQHF. In nucleotides, the CDR3 is TGTGCCTGGGGGGACATTTATCAGCCCCAGCATTTT.